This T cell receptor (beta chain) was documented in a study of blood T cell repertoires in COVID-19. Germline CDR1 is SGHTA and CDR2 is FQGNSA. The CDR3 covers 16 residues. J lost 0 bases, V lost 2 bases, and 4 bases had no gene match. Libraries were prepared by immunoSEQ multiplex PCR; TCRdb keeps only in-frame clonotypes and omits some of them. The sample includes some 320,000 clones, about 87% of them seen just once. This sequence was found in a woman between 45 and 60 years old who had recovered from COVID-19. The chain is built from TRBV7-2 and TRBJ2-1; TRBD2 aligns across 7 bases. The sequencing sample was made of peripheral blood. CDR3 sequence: CASSLREGSSYNEQFF. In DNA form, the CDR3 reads TGTGCCAGCAGCTTAAGGGAGGGGAGCTCCTACAATGAGCAGTTCTTC.